This T cell receptor beta chain was observed in a study of T-cell memory formation after mild COVID-19. Overall study: TCR clusters were mostly donor specific.

TCRdb redid the calling of the 5' RACE reads with MiXCR, one entry per CDR3 protein. The data contain around 310,000 distinct CDR3 sequences, roughly an eighth of them singletons. Study-level findings and limits: The CD4+ clones that contracted clustered mainly within CM and EM, and the CD8+ clones concentrated in EMRA. Among clones peaking at day 37 in the second wave, SARS-CoV-2 specificity remained unconfirmed. Clones contracting across day 15 to 85 had a balanced CD4/CD8 profile; later expanding clones leaned CD4+.

To note about this clonotype: The target antigen is unknown.

The CDR3 is 15 amino acids. V was shortened by 0 bases and J by 5 bases, with 11 bases between the two germline ends. Germline V lookup: CDR1 SGHRS, CDR2 YFSETQ. Sequencing was performed on PBMCs or a T cell subset sorted from them (not recorded which). The rearrangement links TRBV5-1 to TRBJ1-4; D is possibly TRBD1 (6 bases). This receptor was identified in a man aged 18 to 30 who had mild COVID-19 (a few samples of this study predate the infection). Cell type and time point are not known. CDR3 residues: CASSLVGGVNEKLFF. DNA for the CDR3: TGCGCCAGCAGCTTGGTGGGGGGCGTAAATGAAAAACTGTTTTTT.